Listed below are T cell receptor beta chains from one sample, sequenced in a study of radiotherapy plus CTLA-4 blockade in lung cancer. Clones were read by immunoSEQ multiplex PCR, and TCRdb kept only the in-frame ones, dropping some. The sample has roughly 39,000 clones, about 68% seen once. Sequenced here: peripheral blood, sampled from a patient treated with radiotherapy plus ipilimumab. These receptor sequences come from a human donor with non-small cell lung cancer who had stable disease on radiotherapy plus ipilimumab. Both conserved end residues are part of each CDR3. The D gene is left open where the match is weak. The listing skips clone size in some rows; elsewhere it reads once, few, many or a size class.

TRBD1 TRBJ2-3 TRBV9 NA TGTGCCAGCAGCGGAAAAGGGACAGCTAGCACAGATACGCAGTATTTT CASSGKGTASTDTQYF
NA TRBJ2-3 TRBV7-2 NA TGTGCCAGCAGCGCTACAGCGGAGAGGGCAGATACGCAGTATTTT CASSATAERADTQYF
NA TRBJ1-1 TRBV4-1 few TGCGCCAGCAGCCTGGGCGCCCTCGGGGGCAGGAACACTGAAGCTTTCTTT CASSLGALGGRNTEAFF
NA TRBJ2-6 TRBV6-9 once TGTGCCAGCAGTCTGGGGGCCTTCTCTGGGGCCAACGTCCTGACTTTC CASSLGAFSGANVLTF
TRBD1 TRBJ1-2 TRBV6-1 few TGTGCCAGCACTGGACAGGAGGGCTACACCTTC CASTGQEGYTF
TRBD1 TRBJ2-5 TRBV7-9 NA TGTGCCAGCAGCCGGACAGGGGGAAAACCTAACCAAGAGACCCAGTACTTC CASSRTGGKPNQETQYF
NA TRBJ1-2 TRBV6-5 NA TGTGCCAGCAGCCGGGGGGTCGAGGGCTACACCTTC CASSRGVEGYTF
NA TRBJ2-1 TRBV7-2 NA TGTGCCAGCAGCACCGATTCCGGGGCACCTGTTGGATACAATGAGCAGTTCTTC CASSTDSGAPVGYNEQFF
NA TRBJ1-1 TRBV7-9 medium-sized TGTGCCAGCAGCTTAAGGGAACTGAACACTGAAGCTTTCTTT CASSLRELNTEAFF
NA TRBJ1-5 TRBV2 NA TGTGCCAGCAGTGATGGGATCCCCGGGGGCAATCAGCCCCAGCATTTT CASSDGIPGGNQPQHF
NA TRBJ1-5 TRBV7-8 NA TGTGCCAGCAGCTTAGCGGACTATCAGCCCCAGCATTTT CASSLADYQPQHF
NA TRBJ1-2 TRBV9 NA TGTGCCAGCAGCCTCAAGGGGGGCACCTATGGCTACACCTTC CASSLKGGTYGYTF
NA TRBJ2-5 TRBV2 NA TGTGCCAGCACAACTCAGAAAGAGACCCAGTACTTC CASTTQKETQYF
TRBD2 TRBJ2-7 TRBV10-2 NA TGCGCCAGCAGTATCGGACTAGCGGGGGCCTACGAGCAGTACTTC CASSIGLAGAYEQYF
NA TRBJ2-3 TRBV6-6 NA TGTGCCAGCAACGAACACGGTTCCACAGATACGCAGTATTTT CASNEHGSTDTQYF
TRBD1 TRBJ1-1 TRBV5-1 NA TGCGCCAGCAGCTGGAGGCAGGGGGGCACTGAAGCTTTCTTT CASSWRQGGTEAFF
NA TRBJ2-5 TRBV11-2 NA TGTGCCAGCAGCTTGTCGGCACCCCGAGAGACCCAGTACTTC CASSLSAPRETQYF
TRBD1 TRBJ2-3 TRBV5-1 NA TGCGCCAGCAGCTACGTACAGGGGAATACGCAGTATTTT CASSYVQGNTQYF
NA TRBJ2-2 TRBV19 NA TGTGCCAGTAGTATCGGGACGGCTTACACCGGGGAGCTGTTTTTT CASSIGTAYTGELFF
NA TRBJ1-6 TRBV6-1 NA TGTGCCAGCAGTGTATTCTTGAAGGGAATGGCAGATTCACCCCTCCACTTT CASSVFLKGMADSPLHF
TRBD1 TRBJ1-6 TRBV28 NA TGTGCCAGCTGGACAGGGGGCCAGAGCTCCTATAATTCACCCCTCCACTTT CASWTGGQSSYNSPLHF
TRBD1 TRBJ1-3 TRBV7-9 few TGTGCCAGCAGCCCCAGGGGGCTCTCTGGAAACACCATATATTTT CASSPRGLSGNTIYF
NA TRBJ2-3 TRBV27 NA TGTGCCAGCAGTTTGCCCGGGGACCGCACAGATACGCAGTATTTT CASSLPGDRTDTQYF
NA TRBJ1-5 TRBV7-2 NA TGTGCCAGCAGCCGAGGAGGGGCGAATGGCAATCAGCCCCAGCATTTT CASSRGGANGNQPQHF
NA TRBJ1-5 TRBV28 once TGTGCCAGCAGTTTGGGGACCCCCACGGGGCAGCCCCAGCATTTT CASSLGTPTGQPQHF
TRBD2 TRBJ2-1 TRBV5-1 NA TGCGCCAGCAGGCCTCTTCTAGCGGGGGGTGACAATGAGCAGTTCTTC CASRPLLAGGDNEQFF
NA TRBJ1-2 TRBV29-1 NA TGCAGCGTTTCATCAGGGGATTTTGGCTACACCTTC CSVSSGDFGYTF
TRBD2 TRBJ2-1 TRBV11-2 NA TGTGCCAGCAGCTTAGAGTCAGGGAGCGGGGGGCAAAGCTCCTACAATGAGCAGTTCTTC CASSLESGSGGQSSYNEQFF
NA TRBJ2-3 TRBV5-1 few TGCGCCAGCAGCTTGGAACTTACGGAAACTCAGTATTTT CASSLELTETQYF
NA TRBJ2-6 TRBV5-1 NA TGCGCCAGCAGTGCCGGGTCTGGGGCCAACGTCCTGACTTTC CASSAGSGANVLTF
NA TRBJ1-1 TRBV19 NA TGTGCCAGTAGTACAGGGGTTACTGAAGCTTTCTTT CASSTGVTEAFF
NA TRBJ1-1 TRBV7-9 NA TGTGCCAGCAGCTTAGGAATACAGGTGGCTGCTTTCTTT CASSLGIQVAAFF
TRBD1 TRBJ1-5 TRBV27 NA TGTGCCAGCAGGAGACAGGGCGGCAGTCAGCCCCAGCATTTT CASRRQGGSQPQHF
NA TRBJ1-2 TRBV18 NA TGTGCCAGCTCACCGTCCTCGAATATTGATGGCTACACCTTC CASSPSSNIDGYTF
TRBD1 TRBJ1-6 TRBV11-2 NA TGTGCCAGCAGCTTTGACAGGGGGCTAGATAATTCACCCCTCCACTTT CASSFDRGLDNSPLHF
NA TRBJ1-1 TRBV29-1 NA TGCAGCGGTGAACATAGTACGGGAACTGAAGCTTTCTTT CSGEHSTGTEAFF
NA TRBJ2-3 TRBV7-9 NA TGTGCCAGCAGCTTCTCCAGGGGATTCACAGATACGCAGTATTTT CASSFSRGFTDTQYF
TRBD1 TRBJ1-6 TRBV7-6 NA TGTGCCAGCAGCTTCGACAGGGAATCACCCCTCCACTTT CASSFDRESPLHF
NA TRBJ1-4 TRBV6-5 NA TGTGCCAGCAGCCGGACAGCAACTAATGAAAAACTGTTTTTT CASSRTATNEKLFF
NA TRBJ2-3 TRBV18 NA TGTGCCAGCTCACCAGCTCGTCTTCTTGGCACAGATACGCAGTATTTT CASSPARLLGTDTQYF
NA TRBJ2-3 TRBV10-3 few TGTGCCATCACGGGGGACACAGATACGCAGTATTTT CAITGDTDTQYF
NA TRBJ1-1 TRBV11-3 NA TGTGCCAGCAGCTTAGGGGGAGCAGGGAAGGGGAACACTGAAGCTTTCTTT CASSLGGAGKGNTEAFF